The 14 T cell receptor beta chains presented below share a single source sample, sequenced in a study of human T cells and chemical hapten exposure. Unfractionated whole blood served as the source for total RNA extraction. One entry per CDR3 protein results from TCRdb running MiXCR on the 5' RACE reads. The top ten clones hold approximately 2.6% of a sample with approximately 110,000 distinct CDR3 sequences, roughly 18% of them seen once. These receptors originate from a human donor in good health.

The rearrangement uses TRBV2 and TRBJ2-1; 8 bases align to TRBD2. The CDR3 spans 13 residues. From germline, CDR1 is SNHLY and CDR2 FYNNEI. Germline trimming cut 9 bases from V and 2 bases from J; bases unmatched to any gene: 3. CDR3 protein: CARTSGTYNEQFF. In nucleotides, the CDR3 is TGTGCCAGAACTAGCGGAACCTACAATGAGCAGTTCTTC.

The chain couples TRBV3-1 to TRBJ2-7, with 7 bases fitting TRBD1. The CDR3 runs 16 residues. Germline lookup yields CDR1 LGHDT and CDR2 YNNKEL (reference sequence). V gave up 5 bases and J gave up 2 bases; unmatched junction bases: 12. The CDR3 loop is CASSKRTGTVTYEQYF. The CDR3 DNA reads as TGTGCCAGCAGCAAAAGAACCGGGACAGTGACCTACGAGCAGTACTTC.

The CDR3 sequence is CASSLQAPQDYGYTF. The CDR3, as DNA: TGCGCCAGCAGCTTACAAGCGCCTCAAGACTATGGCTACACCTTC. This chain joins TRBV5-1 and TRBJ1-2; the D is unclear. The CDR3 consists of 15 residues. Trimming removed 2 bases at V and 3 bases at J, with 14 bases between. Looked up from germline, CDR1 is SGHRS and CDR2 is YFSETQ. Together with reference TRBV5-1 and TRBJ1-2, the CDR3 gives the full variable domain: KAGVTQTPRYLIKTRGQQVTLSCSPISGHRSVSWYQQTPGQGLQFLFEYFSETQRNKGNFPGRFSGRQFSNSRSEMNVSTLELGDSALYLCASSLQAPQDYGYTFGSGTRLTVV.

This clonotype has only a few counts. In nucleotides, the CDR3 is TGTGCCAGCAGCCCCCAAAAGTCCGTGCGGGAGGAAAATACGCAGTATTTT. Translated, it gives CASSPQKSVREENTQYF. The V call is TRBV3-1, the J call TRBJ2-3; 8 bases fit TRBD2. The trim removed 4 bases at V and 7 bases at J, leaving 16 bases unmatched. The CDR3 totals 17 residues. In germline, CDR1 is LGHDT, CDR2 YNNKEL (reference sequence).

This clonotype was observed a few times. This rearrangement joins TRBV25-1 to TRBJ2-2; D gene uncertain. This CDR3 is 15 amino acids long. CDR1 is MGHDK, CDR2 SYGVNS, per germline. The V end lost 1 base, the J end lost 0 bases, and 6 bases lay between the germline ends. CDR3 in amino acids: CASSESYPNTGELFF. The CDR3 DNA is TGTGCCAGCAGTGAATCTTACCCGAACACCGGGGAGCTGTTTTTT.

As for this clonotype: An end of the junction differs from the germline gene, which may be a read error. The chain recombines TRBV30 with TRBJ2-3; D is perhaps TRBD2 (7 bases). Germline V gives CDR1 GTSNPN, CDR2 SVGIG (reference sequence). The CDR3 totals 10 residues. The CDR3 nucleotides are TGTGCCGGGGGGGCAGATATGCAGTATTTT. It codes for CAGGADMQYF.

This clonotype was picked up a small number of times. The chain links TRBV20-1 to TRBJ1-5, with D tentatively TRBD1 (6 bases). Germline V CDR1 and CDR2: DFQATT, SNEGSKA (reference sequence). The CDR3 runs 13 residues. Written as DNA, the CDR3 is TGCAGCGCAACAGGGTTCCGCAATCAGCCCCAGCATTTT. It codes for CSATGFRNQPQHF.

The chain has TRBV9 and TRBJ1-1; 7 bases align to TRBD1. Per germline, CDR1 SGDLS and CDR2 YYNGEE. The CDR3 sequence is 14 residues long. The V and J ends lost 4 bases and 6 bases, in that order; junction bases with no gene match: 9. The CDR3 DNA follows: TGTGCCAGCAGCCCGACGACAGGGAGGTCTGAAGCTTTCTTT. This encodes CASSPTTGRSEAFF.

V gene TRBV6-5 combines with J gene TRBJ1-1, with 8 bases aligning to TRBD1. The CDR3 spans 15 residues. CDR1 is MNHEY and CDR2 is SVGAGI in the germline V gene. V trimming: 4 bases; J trimming: 6 bases; junction bases outside the gene matches: 10. In nucleotides, the CDR3 is TGTGCCAGCAGTTCCAGGACAGGGCATCTAGCTGAAGCTTTCTTT. It translates to CASSSRTGHLAEAFF.

Only a few counts were recorded for this clonotype. V gene TRBV20-1 combines with J gene TRBJ2-7, with 7 bases fitting TRBD2. CDR1 is DFQATT, CDR2 SNEGSKA, per germline (reference sequence). The CDR3 totals 13 residues. J gave up 1 base and V 1 base, and 1 base lay outside the gene matches. This CDR3 is CSARGGSSYEQYF. The DNA of the CDR3 is TGCAGTGCTAGAGGCGGGAGTTCCTACGAGCAGTACTTC.

The chain has TRBV4-1 and TRBJ2-1; D is perhaps TRBD2 (6 bases). V lost 8 bases, J lost 4 bases, and 24 bases lay in between. The CDR3 loop spans 17 amino acids. From germline, CDR1 is MGHRA and CDR2 YSYEKL. The CDR3 coding sequence is TGCGCCAGCGGATTACCTTTCGGGGGAGGACGGTACAATGAGCAGTTCTTC. Translating it yields CASGLPFGGGRYNEQFF.

The J gene is TRBJ2-5, the V gene TRBV10-1; 10 bases are shared with TRBD2. CDR1 is WNHNN and CDR2 is SYGVQD in the germline V gene (reference sequence). The V and J ends lost 11 bases and 5 bases, in that order; junction bases with no gene match: 11. This CDR3 region has 14 residues. The DNA of the CDR3 is TGCGCCCGCAAAGAGCGGGAGGGCCGGGAGACCCAGTACTTC. This codes for CARKEREGRETQYF.

The V call is TRBV18, the J call TRBJ2-6, with TRBD1 matching over 9 bases. The CDR3 loop spans 21 amino acids. Germline CDR1 reads KGHSH; CDR2 reads LQKENI. V gave up 1 base and J gave up 0 bases; unmatched junction bases: 13. The CDR3 loop is CASSPLGQGTSTSSGANVLTF. The CDR3 nucleotides read TGTGCCAGCTCACCACTCGGACAGGGGACCTCTACCTCCTCTGGGGCCAACGTCCTGACTTTC.

This clonotype was seen a handful of times. The chain couples TRBV6-5 to TRBJ2-5, with D uncertain. This CDR3 is built from 16 residues. CDR1 is MNHEY and CDR2 is SVGAGI in the germline V gene. V was shortened by 2 bases and J by 1 base, with 14 bases between the two germline ends. This CDR3 reads CASSYKVGYGQETQYF. The CDR3, as DNA: TGTGCCAGCAGTTACAAGGTCGGGTACGGCCAAGAGACCCAGTACTTC.